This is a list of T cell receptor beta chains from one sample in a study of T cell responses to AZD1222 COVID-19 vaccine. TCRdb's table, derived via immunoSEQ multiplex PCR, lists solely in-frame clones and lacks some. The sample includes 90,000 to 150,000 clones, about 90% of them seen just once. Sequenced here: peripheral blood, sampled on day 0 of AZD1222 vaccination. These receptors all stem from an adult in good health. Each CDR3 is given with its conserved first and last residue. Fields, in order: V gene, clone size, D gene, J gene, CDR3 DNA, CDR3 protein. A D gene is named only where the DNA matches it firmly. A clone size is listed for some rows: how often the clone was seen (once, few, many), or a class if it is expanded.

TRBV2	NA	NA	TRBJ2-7	TGTGCCAGCAGTGCCCCCACAGCCCCCTACGAGCAGTACTTC	CASSAPTAPYEQYF
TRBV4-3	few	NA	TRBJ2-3	TGCGCCAGCAGCTTCAGCCCGGCTGGGGCGGGCACAGATACGCAGTATTTT	CASSFSPAGAGTDTQYF
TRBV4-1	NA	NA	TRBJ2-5	TGCGCCAGCAGCCGAGGCCTGATCGAAGAGGCCCAGTACTTC	CASSRGLIEEAQYF
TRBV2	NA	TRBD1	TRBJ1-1	TGTGCCAGCAGTGATGGCAGGGGGCAAGGTGAAGCTTTCTTT	CASSDGRGQGEAFF
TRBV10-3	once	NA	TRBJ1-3	TGTGCCATCAGTGAGTCGACCACCAGCTCTGGAAACACCATATATTTT	CAISESTTSSGNTIYF
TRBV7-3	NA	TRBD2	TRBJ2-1	TGTGCCAGCAGCTTAACGGGACTAGCGTTCAATGAGCAGTTCTTC	CASSLTGLAFNEQFF
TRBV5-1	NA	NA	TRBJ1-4	TGCGCCAGCAGCTCCGGAGGGGATGAAAAACTGTTTTTT	CASSSGGDEKLFF
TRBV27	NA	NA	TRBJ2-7	TGTGCCAGCAGTCTTGCGGTAGACGAGGAGCAGTACTTC	CASSLAVDEEQYF
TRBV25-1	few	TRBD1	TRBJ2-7	TGTGCCAGCAGTGAATGGACAGGGGGCAAGTACGAGCAGTACTTC	CASSEWTGGKYEQYF
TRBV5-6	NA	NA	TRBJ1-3	TGTGCCAGCAGCTCTTCACAGGGAGTCTTCGGAAACACCATATATTTT	CASSSSQGVFGNTIYF
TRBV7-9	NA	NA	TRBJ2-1	TGTGCCAGCAGCTTAGTGCGCGGCACTGGCAATGAGCAGTTCTTC	CASSLVRGTGNEQFF
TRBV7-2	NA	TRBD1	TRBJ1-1	TGTGCCAGCAGCTTCGGGGACAGGGCGGGGACTGAAGCTTTCTTT	CASSFGDRAGTEAFF
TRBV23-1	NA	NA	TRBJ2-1	TGCGCCAGCAGTCTCCCCCCACAGTTGGGGGCAGGTAATGAGCAGTTCTTC	CASSLPPQLGAGNEQFF
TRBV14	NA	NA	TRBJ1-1	TGTGCCAGCAGCCAAGATGGGAGGAGCACTGAAGCTTTCTTT	CASSQDGRSTEAFF
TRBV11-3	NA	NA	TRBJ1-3	TGTGCCAGCAGCGAAAGGGGTAACTCTGGAAACACCATATATTTT	CASSERGNSGNTIYF
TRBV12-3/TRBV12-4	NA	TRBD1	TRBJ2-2	TGTGCCAACGACAGGGACACCGGGGAGCTGTTTTTT	CANDRDTGELFF
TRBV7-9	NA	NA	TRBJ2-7	TGTGCCAGCAGCGTAACAGGGTCCGAGCAGTACTTC	CASSVTGSEQYF